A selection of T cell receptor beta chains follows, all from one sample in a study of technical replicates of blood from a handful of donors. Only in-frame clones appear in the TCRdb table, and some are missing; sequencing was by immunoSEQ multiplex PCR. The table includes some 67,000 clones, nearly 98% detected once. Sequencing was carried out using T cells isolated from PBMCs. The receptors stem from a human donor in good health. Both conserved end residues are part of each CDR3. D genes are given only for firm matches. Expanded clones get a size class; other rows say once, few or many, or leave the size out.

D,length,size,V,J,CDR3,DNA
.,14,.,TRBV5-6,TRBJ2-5,CASSWTARIETQYF,TGTGCCAGCAGCTGGACAGCGAGGATCGAGACCCAGTACTTC
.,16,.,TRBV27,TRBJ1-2,CASSFSAVSKRDGYTF,TGTGCCAGCAGTTTTAGCGCAGTCTCTAAGAGGGATGGCTACACCTTC
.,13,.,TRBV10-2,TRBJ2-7,CASSGLIRSEQYF,TGCGCCAGCTCGGGGTTAATCCGCAGCGAGCAGTACTTC
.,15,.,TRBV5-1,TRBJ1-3,CASSQGQTSGNTIYF,TGCGCCAGCAGCCAAGGACAGACCTCTGGAAACACCATATATTTT
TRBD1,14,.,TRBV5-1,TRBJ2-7,CASSLGQGAYEQYF,TGCGCCAGCAGCTTGGGACAGGGAGCCTACGAGCAGTACTTC
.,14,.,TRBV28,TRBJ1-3,CASSLFGFGNTIYF,TGTGCCAGCAGTTTATTCGGGTTTGGAAACACCATATATTTT
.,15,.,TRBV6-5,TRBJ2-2,CASSYSTRSNGELFF,TGTGCCAGCAGTTACTCAACAAGGAGTAACGGGGAGCTGTTTTTT
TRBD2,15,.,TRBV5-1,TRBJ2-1,CASSLVAGGRYEQFF,TGCGCCAGCAGCTTGGTAGCGGGGGGCCGCTATGAGCAGTTCTTC
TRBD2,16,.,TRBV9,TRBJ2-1,CASSPRGSGAFNEQFF,TGTGCCAGCAGCCCCCGGGGTAGCGGGGCATTCAATGAGCAGTTCTTC
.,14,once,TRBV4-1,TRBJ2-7,CASSQAYTDYEQYF,TGCGCCAGCAGCCAAGCATACACCGACTACGAGCAGTACTTC
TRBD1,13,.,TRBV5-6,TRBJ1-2,CASSVGQSYGYTF,TGTGCCAGCAGCGTGGGACAGTCCTATGGCTACACCTTC
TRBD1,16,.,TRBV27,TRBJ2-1,CASSWDGTGLFDEQFF,TGTGCCAGCAGTTGGGATGGGACAGGGCTTTTCGATGAGCAGTTCTTC
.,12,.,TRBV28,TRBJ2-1,CASSLQDNEQFF,TGTGCCAGCAGTTTACAGGACAATGAGCAGTTCTTC
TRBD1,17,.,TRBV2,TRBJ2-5,CASSLPSSYRGQETQYF,TGTGCCAGCAGCCTCCCATCATCGTACAGGGGTCAAGAGACCCAGTACTTC
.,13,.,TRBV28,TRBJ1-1,CATIRGRDTEAFF,TGTGCCACTATCAGGGGCCGCGACACTGAAGCTTTCTTT
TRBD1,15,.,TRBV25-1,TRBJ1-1,CASSDRSGGPREAFF,TGTGCCAGCAGTGATAGATCAGGGGGCCCTCGTGAAGCTTTCTTT
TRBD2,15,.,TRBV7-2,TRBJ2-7,CASRRGLADSYEQYF,TGTGCCAGCAGAAGGGGACTAGCGGACTCCTACGAGCAGTACTTC
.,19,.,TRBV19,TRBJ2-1,CASSPSRPHGGPEVNEQFF,TGTGCCAGTAGTCCAAGCCGCCCCCATGGAGGCCCGGAAGTCAATGAGCAGTTCTTC
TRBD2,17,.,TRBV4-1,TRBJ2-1,CASSQDTGGFSYNEQFF,TGCGCCAGCAGCCAAGATACGGGGGGATTTTCCTACAATGAGCAGTTCTTC
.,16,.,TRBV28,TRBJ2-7,CASSLNRLGGGYEQYF,TGTGCCAGCAGTTTAAATCGACTAGGTGGGGGCTACGAGCAGTACTTC
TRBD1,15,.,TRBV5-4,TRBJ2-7,CASSLATGGVNEQYF,TGTGCCAGCAGCTTAGCGACAGGGGGCGTAAACGAGCAGTACTTC
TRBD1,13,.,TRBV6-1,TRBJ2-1,CASSGQGKREQFF,TGTGCCAGCAGTGGACAGGGGAAAAGGGAGCAGTTCTTC
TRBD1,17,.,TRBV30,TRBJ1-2,CAWSAPEQGAALYGYTF,TGTGCCTGGAGCGCGCCCGAACAGGGGGCCGCACTCTATGGCTACACCTTC
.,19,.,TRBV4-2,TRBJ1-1,CASSQLPGRIPRGNTEAFF,TGTGCCAGCAGCCAACTACCCGGACGGATCCCCCGGGGGAACACTGAAGCTTTCTTT
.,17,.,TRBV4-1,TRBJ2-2,CASSQDHTSTWGGELFF,TGCGCCAGCAGCCAAGATCACACTAGCACATGGGGCGGGGAGCTGTTTTTT
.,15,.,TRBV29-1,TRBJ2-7,CSVEDRGTASYEQYF,TGCAGCGTTGAAGATCGCGGGACAGCCTCCTACGAGCAGTACTTC
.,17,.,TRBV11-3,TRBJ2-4,CASSPNRVLNGKNIQYF,TGTGCCAGCAGCCCCAACAGGGTTCTAAATGGCAAAAACATTCAGTACTTC
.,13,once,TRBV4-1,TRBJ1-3,CASSRGSGNTIYF,TGCGCCAGCAGCCGAGGCTCTGGAAACACCATATATTTT
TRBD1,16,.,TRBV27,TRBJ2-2,CASSFGQGPNTGELFF,TGTGCCAGCAGCTTTGGACAGGGTCCGAACACCGGGGAGCTGTTTTTT
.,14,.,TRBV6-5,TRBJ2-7,CASSYEFTSYEQYF,TGTGCCAGCAGTTACGAGTTTACCTCCTACGAGCAGTACTTC
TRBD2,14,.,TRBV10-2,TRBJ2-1,CASTLAGGDNEQFF,TGCGCCAGCACTCTAGCGGGGGGGGACAATGAGCAGTTCTTC
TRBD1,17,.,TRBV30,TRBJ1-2,CAWSENLGTGSLYGYTF,TGTGCCTGGAGTGAAAACTTGGGGACAGGGAGTCTGTATGGCTACACCTTC
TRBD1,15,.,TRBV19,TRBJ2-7,CASSREDRGAYEQYF,TGTGCCAGTAGTAGAGAGGACAGGGGGGCCTACGAGCAGTACTTC
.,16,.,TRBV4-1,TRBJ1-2,CASSQVGFQGIYGYTF,TGCGCCAGCAGCCAAGTCGGTTTCCAGGGTATATATGGCTACACCTTC
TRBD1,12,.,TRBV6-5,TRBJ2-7,CASSQTGDEQYF,TGTGCCAGCAGCCAGACAGGGGACGAGCAGTACTTC
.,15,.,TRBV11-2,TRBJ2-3,CASSLINPGTDTQYF,TGTGCCAGCAGCTTGATTAACCCAGGGACAGATACGCAGTATTTT
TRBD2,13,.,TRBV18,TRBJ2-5,CASSPGEGETQYF,TGTGCCAGCTCACCAGGGGAGGGTGAGACCCAGTACTTC
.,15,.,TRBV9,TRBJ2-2,CASRRTTFNTGELFF,TGTGCCAGCAGGAGGACTACCTTTAACACCGGGGAGCTGTTTTTT
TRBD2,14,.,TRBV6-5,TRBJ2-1,CASRWSGSGNEQFF,TGTGCCAGCCGGTGGAGCGGGAGCGGCAATGAGCAGTTCTTC
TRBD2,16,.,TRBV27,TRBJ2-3,CASSLTSGRPTDTQYF,TGTGCCAGCAGTCTGACTAGCGGGAGGCCCACAGATACGCAGTATTTT
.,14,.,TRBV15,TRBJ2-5,CATSRDSEGWAQYF,TGTGCCACCAGCAGAGATAGTGAGGGATGGGCCCAGTACTTC
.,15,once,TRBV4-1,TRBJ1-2,CASSQDNGLNYGYTF,TGCGCCAGCAGCCAAGATAATGGACTTAACTATGGCTACACCTTC
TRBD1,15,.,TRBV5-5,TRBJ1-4,CASSRRDSGVEKLFF,TGTGCCAGCAGCCGCCGGGACAGCGGAGTTGAAAAACTGTTTTTT
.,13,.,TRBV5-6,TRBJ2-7,CASSLARSYEQYF,TGTGCCAGCAGCTTGGCCCGCTCCTACGAGCAGTACTTC
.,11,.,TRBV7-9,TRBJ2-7,CASSRQYEQYF,TGTGCCAGCAGCCGACAGTACGAGCAGTACTTC
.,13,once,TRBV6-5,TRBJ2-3,CASSYRGTDTQYF,TGTGCCAGCAGTTACAGAGGCACAGATACGCAGTATTTT
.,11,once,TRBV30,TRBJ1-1,CAWSGAVEAFF,TGTGCCTGGAGTGGGGCCGTCGAAGCTTTCTTT
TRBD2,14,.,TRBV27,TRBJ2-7,CASSFAGGLDEQYF,TGTGCCAGCAGTTTTGCGGGAGGGTTGGACGAGCAGTACTTC
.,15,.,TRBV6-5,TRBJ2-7,CASSYSYGQHYEQYF,TGTGCCAGCAGTTACTCATATGGACAGCACTACGAGCAGTACTTC
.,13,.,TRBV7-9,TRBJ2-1,CASSFGGDNEQFF,TGTGCCAGCAGCTTCGGGGGAGACAATGAGCAGTTCTTC
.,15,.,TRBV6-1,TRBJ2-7,CASSSGALSTYEQYF,TGTGCCAGCAGTTCTGGGGCGCTTTCAACCTACGAGCAGTACTTC
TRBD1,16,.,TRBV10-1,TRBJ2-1,CASRNLTTGVVDEQFF,TGCGCCAGCAGAAACCTAACCACAGGGGTTGTCGATGAGCAGTTCTTC
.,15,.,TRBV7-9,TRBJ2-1,CASSFPRTADDEQFF,TGTGCCAGCAGCTTCCCCCGGACAGCAGACGATGAGCAGTTCTTC
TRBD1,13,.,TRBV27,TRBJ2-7,CASSPDRAYEQYF,TGTGCCAGCAGCCCCGACAGGGCTTACGAGCAGTACTTC
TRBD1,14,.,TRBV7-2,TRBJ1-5,CASSSRGPGQPQHF,TGTGCCAGCAGCTCCAGGGGGCCAGGGCAGCCCCAGCATTTT
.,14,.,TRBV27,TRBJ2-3,CASSLVEATDTQYF,TGTGCCAGCAGTTTGGTAGAAGCGACAGATACGCAGTATTTT
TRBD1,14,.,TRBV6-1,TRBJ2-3,CASSGTTGFDTQYF,TGTGCCAGCAGTGGAACGACAGGGTTCGATACGCAGTATTTT
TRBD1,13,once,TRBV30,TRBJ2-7,CASQDRASYEQYF,TGTGCCTCACAGGACAGGGCCTCCTACGAGCAGTACTTC
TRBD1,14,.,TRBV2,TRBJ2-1,CASSEQGAGNEQFF,TGTGCCAGCAGTGAACAGGGGGCGGGTAATGAGCAGTTCTTC
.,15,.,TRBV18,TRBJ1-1,CASSPQTGLNTEAFF,TGTGCCAGCTCACCACAGACAGGTTTGAACACTGAAGCTTTCTTT